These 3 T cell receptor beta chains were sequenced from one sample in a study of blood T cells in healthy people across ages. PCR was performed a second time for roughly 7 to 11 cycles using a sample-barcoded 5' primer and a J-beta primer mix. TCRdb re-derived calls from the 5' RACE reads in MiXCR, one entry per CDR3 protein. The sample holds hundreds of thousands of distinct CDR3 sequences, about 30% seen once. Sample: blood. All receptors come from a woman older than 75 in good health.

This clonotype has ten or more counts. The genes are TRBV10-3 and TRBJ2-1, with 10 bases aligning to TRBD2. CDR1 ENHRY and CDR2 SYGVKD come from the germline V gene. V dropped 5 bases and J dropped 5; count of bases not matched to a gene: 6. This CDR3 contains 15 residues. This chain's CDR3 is CAISQTSGTNNEQFF. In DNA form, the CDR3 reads TGTGCCATCAGTCAAACTAGCGGGACTAACAATGAGCAGTTCTTC.

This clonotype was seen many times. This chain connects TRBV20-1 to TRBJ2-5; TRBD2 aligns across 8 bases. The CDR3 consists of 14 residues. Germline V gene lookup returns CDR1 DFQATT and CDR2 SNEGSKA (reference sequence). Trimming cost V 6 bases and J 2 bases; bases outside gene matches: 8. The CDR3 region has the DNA TGCAGTGCAACCCGGGGGGGCCGTCAAGAGACCCAGTACTTC. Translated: CSATRGGRQETQYF.

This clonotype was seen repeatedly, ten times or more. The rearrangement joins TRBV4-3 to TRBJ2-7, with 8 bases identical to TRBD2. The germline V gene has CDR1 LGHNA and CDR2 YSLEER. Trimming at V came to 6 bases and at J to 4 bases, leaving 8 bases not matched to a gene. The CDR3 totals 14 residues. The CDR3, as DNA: TGCGCCAGCAGTCCAGCGGGGGACCAATACGAGCAGTACTTC. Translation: CASSPAGDQYEQYF.